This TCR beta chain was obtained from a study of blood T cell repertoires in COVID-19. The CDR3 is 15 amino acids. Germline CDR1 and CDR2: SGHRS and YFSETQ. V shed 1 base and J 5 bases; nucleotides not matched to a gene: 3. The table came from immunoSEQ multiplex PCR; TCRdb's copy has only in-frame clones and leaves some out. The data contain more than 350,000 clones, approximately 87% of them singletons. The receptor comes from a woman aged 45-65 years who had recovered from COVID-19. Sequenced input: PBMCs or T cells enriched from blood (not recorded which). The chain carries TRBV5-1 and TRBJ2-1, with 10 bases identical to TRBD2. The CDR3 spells CASSLNSGRNNEQFF. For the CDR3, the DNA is TGCGCCAGCAGCTTGAATAGCGGGAGGAACAATGAGCAGTTCTTC.